One and the same sample provided the 27 T cell receptor beta chains below, sequenced in a study of neurological immune-mediated disorders. TCRdb re-analysed the 5' RACE reads in MiXCR, keeping a single row per CDR3 protein. The table records around 30,000 distinct CDR3 sequences, 10% to 15% of them present only once. Material: PBMCs. These receptors were taken from a man between 60 and 75 years old in good health.

This clonotype was counted ten times or more. The chain employs TRBV11-2 and TRBJ2-3; 7 nucleotides line up with TRBD2. The germline CDR1 and CDR2 sequences are SGHAT and FQNNGV. The CDR3 covers 16 residues. The junction had 12 bases not matched to a gene; V was cut back by 4 bases and J by 5 bases. The CDR3 protein is CASSYRWGGTGDTQYF. For the CDR3, the DNA is TGTGCCAGCAGCTACCGCTGGGGGGGGACGGGAGATACGCAGTATTTT.

This clonotype was found many times. The chain carries TRBV5-1 and TRBJ2-7; D gene ambiguous. The CDR3 sequence is 14 residues long. Trimming cost V 0 bases and J 7 bases, with 14 bases left between them. Germline V gives CDR1 SGHRS, CDR2 YFSETQ. In DNA, the CDR3 is TGCGCCAGCAGCTTGGCACAGACCGCTTGGGAGCAGTACTTC. Residues: CASSLAQTAWEQYF. The variable domain in full, completed from reference TRBV5-1 and TRBJ2-7, reads KAGVTQTPRYLIKTRGQQVTLSCSPISGHRSVSWYQQTPGQGLQFLFEYFSETQRNKGNFPGRFSGRQFSNSRSEMNVSTLELGDSALYLCASSLAQTAWEQYFGPGTRLTVT.

This clonotype was observed at least ten times. The chain is built from TRBV10-3 and TRBJ2-5, with 12 bases aligning to TRBD2. The CDR3 covers 17 residues. V shed 6 bases and J 5 bases; nucleotides not matched to a gene: 13. Germline CDR1 reads ENHRY; CDR2 reads SYGVKD. DNA of the CDR3: TGTGCCATCAGCCGTAGACTAGCGGGAGACCTGGGCGAGACCCAGTACTTC. Encoded protein: CAISRRLAGDLGETQYF.

Ten or more counts support this clonotype. The chain links TRBV21-1 to TRBJ2-1; TRBD1 is the table's D call, not checked against the DNA. TRBV21-1 is noted as a pseudogene. The CDR3 is made up of 16 amino acids. This CDR3 is CASSKRPAGDRNEQFF. In DNA form, the CDR3 reads TGTGCCAGCAGCAAACGTCCGGCGGGGGATCGGAATGAGCAGTTCTTC.

In this sample, this clonotype turned up many times. The chain joins TRBV12-3 or TRBV12-4 to TRBJ1-5; a possible D gene is TRBD1 (5 bases). Deletions cut 5 bases from V and 6 bases from J, with 11 bases between. The CDR3 runs 13 residues. The DNA of the CDR3 is TGTGCCAGCAGTGGATCGAGGGGTCAGCCCCAGCATTTT. Its translation is CASSGSRGQPQHF.

This clonotype was seen repeatedly, ten times or more. This chain connects TRBV19 to TRBJ1-5; 8 nucleotides agree with TRBD1. The germline gives CDR1 LNHDA, CDR2 SQIVND (reference sequence). The CDR3 runs to 14 residues. After removal of 5 bases from V and 8 bases from J, the junction contained 8 bases not matched to a gene. The CDR3 loop reads CASSLDRAYEPQHF. DNA for the CDR3: TGTGCCAGTAGTTTGGACAGGGCTTATGAGCCCCAGCATTTT. Combining the CDR3 with reference TRBV19 and TRBJ1-5 gives the whole variable domain DGGITQSPKYLFRKEGQNVTLSCEQNLNHDAMYWYRQDPGQGLRLIYYSQIVNDFQKGDIAEGYSVSREKKESFPLTVTSAQKNPTAFYLCASSLDRAYEPQHFGDGTRLSIL.

This clonotype has ten or more counts. The chain uses TRBV28 and TRBJ2-3; TRBD2 matches at 13 bases. This CDR3 contains 16 residues. Trimming at V came to 6 bases and at J to 8 bases, leaving 11 bases not matched to a gene. Germline assignment: CDR1 MDHEN and CDR2 SYDVKM. The CDR3 loop is CASSPQLAGGLGTQYF. DNA for the CDR3: TGTGCCAGCAGCCCACAACTAGCGGGGGGGCTTGGTACGCAGTATTTT.

This chain uses TRBV12-3 or TRBV12-4 with TRBJ2-1; possible D gene TRBD2, 6 bases. The V end lost 10 bases, the J end lost 8 bases, and 27 bases lay between the germline ends. CDR3 size: 16 residues. CDR3 loop: CANSPPTGLVGHEQFF. In nucleotides, the CDR3 is TGTGCCAACAGCCCCCCGACGGGACTGGTAGGCCATGAGCAGTTCTTC.

The rearrangement joins TRBV11-2 to TRBJ2-1; TRBD2 matches at 11 bases. The CDR3 consists of 16 residues. J lost 7 bases, V lost 1 base, and 6 bases had no gene match. Looked up from germline, CDR1 is SGHAT and CDR2 is FQNNGV. The CDR3 DNA follows: TGTGCCAGCAGCTTAGGGGCTAGCGGGGGGTGGAATGAGCAGTTCTTC. Translating it yields CASSLGASGGWNEQFF.

There are many counts of this clonotype. CDR3 sequence (DNA): TGTGCCAGCAGCCCACTGGGACAGGGCTTCTACGAGCAGTACTTC. Translating gives CASSPLGQGFYEQYF. The chain couples TRBV5-5 to TRBJ2-7; 9 positions match TRBD1. Germline V gives CDR1 SGHKS, CDR2 YYEKEE (reference sequence). Trimming cost V 4 bases and J 3 bases; bases outside gene matches: 8. This CDR3 contains 15 residues.

This clonotype occurred many times. This chain uses TRBV20-1 with TRBJ1-1; TRBD1 might be the D (6 bases). This CDR3 is built from 13 residues. The V and J ends lost 1 base and 6 bases respectively, with 12 bases between them. Germline values: CDR1 DFQATT, CDR2 SNEGSKA (reference sequence). DNA of the CDR3: TGCAGTGCTAGAGGGCCGGGGGCGTCTGAAGCTTTCTTT. It is translated as CSARGPGASEAFF.

This clonotype was detected ten times or more. The rearrangement joins TRBV6-6 to TRBJ2-3; 7 bases line up with TRBD2. Per germline, CDR1 MNHNY and CDR2 SVGAGI (reference sequence). The CDR3 runs 16 residues. V shed 2 bases and J 2 bases; nucleotides not matched to a gene: 7. DNA of the CDR3: TGTGCCAGCAGTTACGCGAGAAGCGGGGTCACAGATACGCAGTATTTT. It specifies CASSYARSGVTDTQYF.

This clonotype showed up many times. V gene TRBV14 combines with J gene TRBJ1-6; weak D call: TRBD1 (6 bases). Trimming pared 2 bases from V and 7 bases from J, leaving 12 bases between. Germline V gene data show CDR1 as SGHDN and CDR2 as FVKESK. This CDR3 has 15 amino acids. CDR3 nucleotide sequence: TGTGCCAGCAGCCAAATTGCAGGGGCAAATTCACCCCTCCACTTT. This sequence encodes CASSQIAGANSPLHF.

The table lists this clonotype with many counts. The chain recombines TRBV5-1 with TRBJ1-1; D is uncertain. Germline V CDR1 and CDR2: SGHRS, YFSETQ. The CDR3 is 13 residues long. V dropped 7 bases and J dropped 1 base, with 11 bases sitting between them. The CDR3 bases are TGCGCCAGCGGCCGTGGGGAGAACACTGAAGCTTTCTTT. Amino acids: CASGRGENTEAFF.

The sample holds many counts of this clonotype. The chain links TRBV28 to TRBJ1-4; 8 positions agree with TRBD1. This CDR3 is built from 16 residues. Trimming removed 6 bases from V and 8 bases from J; junction bases left unmatched: 14. The germline CDR1 and CDR2 sequences are MDHEN and SYDVKM. CDR3 sequence reads: CASSSRKGQAGEKLFF. The CDR3 DNA sequence: TGTGCCAGCAGCTCCCGAAAGGGACAGGCTGGAGAAAAACTGTTTTTT.

This clonotype was recorded at least ten times. The rearrangement links TRBV28 to TRBJ2-2; 8 bases line up with TRBD1. The V gene end was trimmed by 5 bases and the J gene end by 3 bases; junction bases not matched to a gene: 5. Per germline, CDR1 MDHEN and CDR2 SYDVKM. The CDR3 contains 15 residues. The CDR3 sequence: CASSTGTGDTGELFF. The DNA of the CDR3 is TGTGCCAGCAGTACAGGGACAGGCGACACCGGGGAGCTGTTTTTT.

This clonotype has a count of ten or more. The rearrangement links TRBV6-6 to TRBJ1-5; 7 bases fit TRBD1. With 7 bases clipped from V and 0 bases from J, the junction kept 3 bases outside the gene matches. The CDR3 has 14 amino acids. Germline values: CDR1 MNHNY, CDR2 SVGAGI (reference sequence). CDR3 DNA: TGTGCCAGCAACAACAGGGGTAGCAATCAGCCCCAGCATTTT. This translates into CASNNRGSNQPQHF.

This clonotype was detected many times. V gene TRBV12-3 or TRBV12-4 combines with J gene TRBJ2-4, with TRBD1 as a possible D gene (6 bases). Trimming left V 5 bases short and J 8 bases short, with 10 bases between. The CDR3 has 12 residues. This CDR3 reads CASSVGGYIQYF. The CDR3 DNA sequence: TGTGCCAGCAGTGTAGGGGGTTACATTCAGTACTTC.

This clonotype came up many times. The chain is built from TRBV27 and TRBJ1-1, with D perhaps matching TRBD1 (6 bases). The germline V gene has CDR1 MNHEY and CDR2 SMNVEV (reference sequence). With 3 bases removed from V and 6 bases from J, the gap between germline ends came to 14 bases. The CDR3 totals 14 residues. CDR3 protein: CASSLVGGDAEAFF. The CDR3 DNA reads as TGTGCCAGCAGTTTGGTTGGGGGCGACGCTGAAGCTTTCTTT.

In this sample, this clonotype is medium-sized. The rearrangement links TRBV7-2 to TRBJ1-5, with D hard to call. CDR3 length: 13 residues. The V gene lost 5 bases and the J gene lost 3 bases, with 8 bases spanning the gap. The germline gives CDR1 SGHTA, CDR2 FQGNSA. The CDR3 DNA reads TGTGCCAGCAGCACCTACTACAATCAGCCCCAGCATTTT. It yields the protein CASSTYYNQPQHF.

This clonotype has ten or more counts. V gene TRBV7-2 combines with J gene TRBJ2-1; tentatively, D is TRBD2 (6 bases). The ends were cut back, 0 bases at V and 0 bases at J, with 9 bases in the middle. Germline V gene sequence: CDR1 SGHTA, CDR2 FQGNSA. CDR3 length: 16 amino acids. The CDR3, as DNA: TGTGCCAGCAGCTTAGCTGGGCGGGGCTCCTACAATGAGCAGTTCTTC. Translated: CASSLAGRGSYNEQFF.

The chain combines TRBV6-1 with TRBJ2-5; D is undetermined. This CDR3 has 15 amino acids. The V end was cut by 2 bases, the J end by 7 bases, with 17 bases between. The germline V gene encodes CDR1 MNHNS and CDR2 SASEGT. For the CDR3, the DNA is TGTGCCAGCAGTGAATCGCCCCTCACTAATCCGACCCAGTACTTC. Amino acid sequence: CASSESPLTNPTQYF.

By frequency in the sample, this clonotype is medium-sized (0.01 to 0.1%). The J gene is TRBJ2-3, the V gene TRBV7-2; 11 bases are shared with TRBD2. The J segment lost 6 bases and the V segment lost 1 base, leaving 6 bases of the junction unmatched. The germline gives CDR1 SGHTA, CDR2 FQGNSA. This CDR3 region has 16 residues. The CDR3 DNA reads TGTGCCAGCAGCTTAGGACTAGCGGGGTCGGTGGATACGCAGTATTTT. This encodes CASSLGLAGSVDTQYF.

Ten or more counts support this clonotype. This chain uses TRBV20-1 with TRBJ2-2, with 8 positions matching TRBD2. Germline trimming cut 0 bases from V and 10 bases from J; bases unmatched to any gene: 10. Germline loops: CDR1 DFQATT, CDR2 SNEGSKA (reference sequence). The CDR3 is 15 amino acids. The CDR3 DNA follows: TGCAGTGCTAGAGATTGGAGCGGGGGCCGGGAGGAGCTGTTTTTT. Residues: CSARDWSGGREELFF.

This clonotype showed up many times. This chain uses TRBV9 with TRBJ2-1, with 9 nucleotides matching TRBD1. Looked up from germline, CDR1 is SGDLS and CDR2 is YYNGEE. This CDR3 comprises 12 residues. The V and J ends lost 6 bases and 10 bases, in that order; junction bases with no gene match: 5. CDR3: CASNIQGAEQFF. The CDR3 nucleotides read TGTGCCAGCAACATACAGGGGGCGGAGCAGTTCTTC.

This clonotype was seen many times. The chain recombines TRBV7-2 with TRBJ2-1; D possibly matches TRBD1 or TRBD2 (5 bases each). V dropped 3 bases and J dropped 5 bases, with 14 bases sitting between them. Germline V gene data show CDR1 as SGHTA and CDR2 as FQGNSA. The CDR3 runs 15 residues. The CDR3 coding sequence is TGTGCCAGCAGCTTGGGGACCGATTTGGACAATGAGCAGTTCTTC. It yields the protein CASSLGTDLDNEQFF.

This clonotype showed up many times. This chain joins TRBV28 and TRBJ2-7, with TRBD2 matching 11 bases. Per germline, CDR1 MDHEN and CDR2 SYDVKM. The length of the CDR3 is 15 residues. With V trimmed by 4 bases and J by 1 base, 3 bases remained unmatched. The CDR3 loop reads CASSSVAGGSYEQYF. As DNA, the CDR3 is TGTGCCAGCAGTTCCGTAGCGGGAGGGTCCTACGAGCAGTACTTC.